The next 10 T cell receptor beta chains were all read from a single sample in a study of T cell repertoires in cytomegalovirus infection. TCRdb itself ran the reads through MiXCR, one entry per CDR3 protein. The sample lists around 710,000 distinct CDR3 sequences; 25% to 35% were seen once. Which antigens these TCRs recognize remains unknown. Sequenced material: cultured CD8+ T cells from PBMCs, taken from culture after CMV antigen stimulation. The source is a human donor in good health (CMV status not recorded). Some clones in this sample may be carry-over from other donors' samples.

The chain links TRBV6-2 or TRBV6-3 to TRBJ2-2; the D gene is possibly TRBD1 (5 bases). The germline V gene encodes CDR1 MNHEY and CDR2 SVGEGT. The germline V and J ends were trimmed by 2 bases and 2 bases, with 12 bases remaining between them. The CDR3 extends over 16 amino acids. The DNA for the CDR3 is TGTGCCAGCAGTTACCTTGGACAAACTAACACCGGGGAGCTGTTTTTT. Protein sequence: CASSYLGQTNTGELFF.

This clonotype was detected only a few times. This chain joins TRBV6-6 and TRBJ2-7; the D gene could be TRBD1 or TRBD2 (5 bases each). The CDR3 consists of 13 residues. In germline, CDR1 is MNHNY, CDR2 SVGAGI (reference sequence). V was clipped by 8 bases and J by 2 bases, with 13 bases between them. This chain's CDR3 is CASHGDVPYEQYV. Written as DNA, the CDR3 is TGTGCCAGCCATGGGGACGTTCCCTACGAGCAGTACGTC.

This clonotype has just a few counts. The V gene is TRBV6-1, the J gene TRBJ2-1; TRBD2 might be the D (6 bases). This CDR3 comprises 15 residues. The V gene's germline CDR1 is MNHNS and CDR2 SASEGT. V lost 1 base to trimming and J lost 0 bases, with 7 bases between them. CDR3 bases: TGTGCCAGCAGTGAAGGGGGGGACTCCTACAATGAGCAGTTCTTC. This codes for CASSEGGDSYNEQFF.

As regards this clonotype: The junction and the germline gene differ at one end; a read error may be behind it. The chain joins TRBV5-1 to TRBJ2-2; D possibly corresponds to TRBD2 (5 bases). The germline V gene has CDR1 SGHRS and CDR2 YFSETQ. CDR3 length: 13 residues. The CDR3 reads CASSPDWTGELFF. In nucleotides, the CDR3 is TGCGCCAGCAGCCCAGACTGGACCGGGGAGCTGTTTTTC.

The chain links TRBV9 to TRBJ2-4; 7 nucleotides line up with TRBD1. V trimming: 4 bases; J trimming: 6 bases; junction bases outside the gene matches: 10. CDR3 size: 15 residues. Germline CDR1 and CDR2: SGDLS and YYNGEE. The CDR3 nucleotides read TGTGCCAGCAGCTTCCGCCCTGGGGACAGAAACATTCAGTACTTC. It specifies CASSFRPGDRNIQYF.

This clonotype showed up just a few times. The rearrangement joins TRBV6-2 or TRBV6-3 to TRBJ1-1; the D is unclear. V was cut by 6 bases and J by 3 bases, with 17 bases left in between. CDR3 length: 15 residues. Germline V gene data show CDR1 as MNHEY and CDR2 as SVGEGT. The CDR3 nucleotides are TGTGCCAGCAGATCGCGGGGAGGTTTCGACACTGAAGCTTTCTTT. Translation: CASRSRGGFDTEAFF.

The CDR3 protein is CASSPVHGQPQHF. As DNA, the CDR3 is TGTGCCAGCAGTCCCGTTCACGGACAGCCCCAGCATTTT. The chain joins TRBV27 to TRBJ1-5; the D is unclear. From germline, CDR1 is MNHEY and CDR2 SMNVEV (reference sequence). Trimming removed 5 bases at V and 7 bases at J, with 12 bases between. CDR3 size: 13 residues.

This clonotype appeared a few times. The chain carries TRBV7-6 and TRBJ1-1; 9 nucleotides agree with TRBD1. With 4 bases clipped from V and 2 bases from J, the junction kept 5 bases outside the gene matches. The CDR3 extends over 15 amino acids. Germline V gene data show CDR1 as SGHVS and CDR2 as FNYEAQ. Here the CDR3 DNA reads TGTGCCAGCAGCTCGGGGACAGGGACAAACACTGAAGCTTTCTTT. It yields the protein CASSSGTGTNTEAFF.

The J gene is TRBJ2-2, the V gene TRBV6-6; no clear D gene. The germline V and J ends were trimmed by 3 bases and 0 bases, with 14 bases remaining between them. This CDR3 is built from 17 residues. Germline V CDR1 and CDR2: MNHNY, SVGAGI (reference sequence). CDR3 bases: TGTGCCAGCAGTTATCCTTATAGAGGCTCGAACACCGGGGAGCTGTTTTTT. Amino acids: CASSYPYRGSNTGELFF.

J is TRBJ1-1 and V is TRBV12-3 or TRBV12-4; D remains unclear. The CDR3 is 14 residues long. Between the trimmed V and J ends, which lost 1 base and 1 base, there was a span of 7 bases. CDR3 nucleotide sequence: TGTGCCAGCAGTTTAGGGGTCCCGAACACTGAAGCTTTCTTT. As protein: CASSLGVPNTEAFF.